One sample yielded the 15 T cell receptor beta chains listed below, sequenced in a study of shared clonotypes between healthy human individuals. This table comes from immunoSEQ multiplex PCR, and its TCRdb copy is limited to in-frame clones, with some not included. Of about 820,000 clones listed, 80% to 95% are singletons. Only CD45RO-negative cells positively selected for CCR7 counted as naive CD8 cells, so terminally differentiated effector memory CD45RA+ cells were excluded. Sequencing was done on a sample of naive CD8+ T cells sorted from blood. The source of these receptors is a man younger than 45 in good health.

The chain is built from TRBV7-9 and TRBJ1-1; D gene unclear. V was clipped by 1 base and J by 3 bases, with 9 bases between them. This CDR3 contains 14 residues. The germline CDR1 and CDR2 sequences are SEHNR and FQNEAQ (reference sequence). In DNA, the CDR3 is TGTGCCAGCAGCTTAGTCTTGGAATACACTGAAGCTTTCTTT. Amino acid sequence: CASSLVLEYTEAFF.

The CDR3 DNA follows: TGTGCCAGTAGTATAGTGGACAGGGGGCTGAATGAGCAGTTCTTC. Residues: CASSIVDRGLNEQFF. The chain is built from TRBV19 and TRBJ2-1, with TRBD1 matching over 11 bases. V shed 1 base and J 7 bases; nucleotides not matched to a gene: 3. Germline V gene data show CDR1 as LNHDA and CDR2 as SQIVND (reference sequence). CDR3 length: 15 residues.

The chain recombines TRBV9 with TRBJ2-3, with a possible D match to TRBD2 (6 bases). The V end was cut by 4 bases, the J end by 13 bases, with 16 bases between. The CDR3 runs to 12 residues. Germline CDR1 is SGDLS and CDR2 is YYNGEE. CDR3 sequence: CASSSGDSIKYF. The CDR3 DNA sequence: TGTGCCAGCAGCAGTGGGGACTCGATTAAGTATTTT.

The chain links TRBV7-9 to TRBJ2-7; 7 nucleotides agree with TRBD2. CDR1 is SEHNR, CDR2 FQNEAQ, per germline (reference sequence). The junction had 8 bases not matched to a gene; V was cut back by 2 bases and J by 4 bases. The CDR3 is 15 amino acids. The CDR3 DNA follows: TGTGCCAGCAGCTTATCGGGCGGGAGTGGTTACGAGCAGTACTTC. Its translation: CASSLSGGSGYEQYF.

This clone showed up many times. CDR3 coding DNA: TGTGCCAGCAGTTTACTCAGCGGGGCACGGTCCTACGAGCAGTACTTC. The encoded protein is CASSLLSGARSYEQYF. The chain has TRBV28 and TRBJ2-7; TRBD2 matches 7 bases. Losses at the gene ends were 2 bases for V and 1 base for J; bases not matched to a gene: 8. Germline V lookup: CDR1 MDHEN, CDR2 SYDVKM. The length of the CDR3 is 16 residues.

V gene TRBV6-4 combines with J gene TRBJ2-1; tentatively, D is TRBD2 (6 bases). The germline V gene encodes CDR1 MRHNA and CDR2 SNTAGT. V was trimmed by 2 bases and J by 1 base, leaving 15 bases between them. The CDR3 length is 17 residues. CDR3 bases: TGTGCCAGCAGTGACGCGAGTAGCGGAAATTCCTACAATGAGCAGTTCTTC. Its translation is CASSDASSGNSYNEQFF.

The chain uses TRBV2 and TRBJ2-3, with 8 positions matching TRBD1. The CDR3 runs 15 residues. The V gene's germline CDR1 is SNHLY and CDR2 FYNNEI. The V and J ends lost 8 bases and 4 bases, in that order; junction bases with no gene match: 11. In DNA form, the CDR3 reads TGTGCCAGCGCGGACAGGGTAACTCGGGCAGATACGCAGTATTTT. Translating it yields CASADRVTRADTQYF.

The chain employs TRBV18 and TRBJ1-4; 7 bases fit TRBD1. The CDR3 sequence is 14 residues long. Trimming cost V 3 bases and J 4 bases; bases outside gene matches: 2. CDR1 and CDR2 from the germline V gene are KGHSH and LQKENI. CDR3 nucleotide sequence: TGTGCCAGCTCACCGGACAGGTATAATGAAAAACTGTTTTTT. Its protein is CASSPDRYNEKLFF.

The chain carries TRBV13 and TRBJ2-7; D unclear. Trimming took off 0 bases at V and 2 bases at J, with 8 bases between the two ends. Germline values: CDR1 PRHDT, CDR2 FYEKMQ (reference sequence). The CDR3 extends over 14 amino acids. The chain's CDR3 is CASSLGSGTYEQYF. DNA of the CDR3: TGTGCCAGCAGCTTAGGCTCTGGCACCTACGAGCAGTACTTC.

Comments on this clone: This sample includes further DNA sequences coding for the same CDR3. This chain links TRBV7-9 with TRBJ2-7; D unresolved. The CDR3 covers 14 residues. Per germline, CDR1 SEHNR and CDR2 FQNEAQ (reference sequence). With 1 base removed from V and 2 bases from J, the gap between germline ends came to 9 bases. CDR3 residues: CASSLGYGAYEQYF. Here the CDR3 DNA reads TGTGCCAGCAGCTTAGGGTATGGGGCCTACGAGCAGTACTTC.

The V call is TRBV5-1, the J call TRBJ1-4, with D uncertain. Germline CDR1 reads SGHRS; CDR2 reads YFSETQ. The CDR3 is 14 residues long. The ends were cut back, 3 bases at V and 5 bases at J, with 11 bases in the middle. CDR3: CASSSDGQNEKLFF. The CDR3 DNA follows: TGCGCCAGCAGCTCGGACGGTCAGAATGAAAAACTGTTTTTT.

The CDR3 here is CARSLEGTFSSYNEQFF. The DNA of the CDR3 is TGTGCCAGAAGCTTGGAGGGAACGTTTAGCTCCTACAATGAGCAGTTCTTC. The V call is TRBV5-3, the J call TRBJ2-1; no reliable D call. TRBV5-3 counts as an open reading frame of uncertain function. CDR3 size: 17 residues. With 0 bases removed from V and 0 bases from J, the gap between germline ends came to 13 bases.

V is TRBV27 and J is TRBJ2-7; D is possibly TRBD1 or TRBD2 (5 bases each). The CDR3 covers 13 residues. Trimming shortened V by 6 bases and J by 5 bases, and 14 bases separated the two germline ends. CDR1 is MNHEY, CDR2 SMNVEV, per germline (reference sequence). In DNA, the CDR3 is TGTGCCAGCAGCCCGCCGGGGCTCAACGAGCAGTACTTC. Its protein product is CASSPPGLNEQYF.

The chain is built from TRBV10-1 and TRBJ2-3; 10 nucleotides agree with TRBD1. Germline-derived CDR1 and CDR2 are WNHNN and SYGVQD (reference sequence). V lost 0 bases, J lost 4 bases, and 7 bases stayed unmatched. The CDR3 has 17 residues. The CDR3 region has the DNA TGCGCCAGCAGTGAGTCGATTGGGGACAGGGGAGCAGATACGCAGTATTTT. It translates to CASSESIGDRGADTQYF.

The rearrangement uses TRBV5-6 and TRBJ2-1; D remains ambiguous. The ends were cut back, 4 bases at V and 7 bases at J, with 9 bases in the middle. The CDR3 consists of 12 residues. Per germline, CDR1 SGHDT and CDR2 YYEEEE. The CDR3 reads CASSTSGNEQFF. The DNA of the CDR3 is TGTGCCAGCAGCACCTCCGGGAATGAGCAGTTCTTC.